The 30 T cell receptor beta chains below come from one sample, sequenced in a study of blood T cell repertoires in COVID-19. TCRdb's table, derived via immunoSEQ multiplex PCR, lists solely in-frame clones and lacks some. The repertoire includes around 95,000 clones, about 91% of them detected once, and about 5.3% sits in the top ten. The material sequenced was peripheral blood. These TCRs come from a human donor in a cohort sampled during active COVID-19.

The chain carries TRBV6-5 and TRBJ2-4, with D unclear. Germline lookup yields CDR1 MNHEY and CDR2 SVGAGI. Deletions cut 2 bases from V and 4 bases from J, with 12 bases between. The CDR3 covers 15 residues. The CDR3 loop is CASSYGRPNKNIQYF. The DNA of the CDR3 is TGTGCCAGCAGTTACGGCAGGCCCAATAAAAACATTCAGTACTTC.

The chain is built from TRBV5-1 and TRBJ2-7, with 7 positions matching TRBD2. CDR3 length: 15 amino acids. Germline loops: CDR1 SGHRS, CDR2 YFSETQ. The V segment lost 3 bases and the J segment 6 bases; nucleotides outside the gene matches: 12. The CDR3 is CASSWNPPTSSEQYF. The CDR3 DNA reads as TGCGCCAGCAGCTGGAATCCACCGACTAGCTCCGAGCAGTACTTC.

The chain is built from TRBV5-4 and TRBJ2-5; maybe TRBD1 (7 bases). This CDR3 has 14 residues. From germline, CDR1 is SGHNT and CDR2 YYREEE (reference sequence). V gave up 7 bases and J gave up 1 base, with 14 bases separating them. This chain's CDR3 is CASLDRRGQETQYF. Here the CDR3 DNA reads TGTGCCAGCTTGGACAGGAGGGGCCAAGAGACCCAGTACTTC.

The genes are TRBV11-2 and TRBJ1-2, with D maybe TRBD1 (6 bases). This CDR3 comprises 12 residues. Trimming cost V 6 bases and J 8 bases, with 13 bases left between them. Per germline, CDR1 SGHAT and CDR2 FQNNGV. The CDR3: CASRGWTDGYTF. CDR3 sequence (DNA): TGTGCCAGCAGGGGATGGACAGACGGCTACACCTTC.

The chain links TRBV5-4 to TRBJ1-3, with D unresolved. Germline V gene sequence: CDR1 SGHNT, CDR2 YYREEE (reference sequence). The CDR3 is 13 amino acids. Trimming took 2 bases from V and 3 from J, leaving 6 bases between them. The CDR3 region has the DNA TGTGCCAGCAGCTTCGGAGATGGAAACACCATATATTTT. It translates to CASSFGDGNTIYF.

The chain employs TRBV7-6 and TRBJ2-7; D is unclear. Germline V gene lookup returns CDR1 SGHVS and CDR2 FNYEAQ. V shed 1 base and J shed 4 bases, with 14 bases lying between them. CDR3 length equals 15 residues. Written as DNA, the CDR3 is TGTGCCAGCAGCTTAGGTCCCTCTTACGGTTACGAGCAGTACTTC. This gives the protein CASSLGPSYGYEQYF.

The J gene is TRBJ1-2, the V gene TRBV28; 9 bases map to TRBD1. J lost 5 bases, V lost 1 base, and 2 bases had no gene match. This CDR3 has 14 residues. CDR1 MDHEN and CDR2 SYDVKM come from the germline V gene. The CDR3: CASSLLGTGYGYTF. CDR3 coding DNA: TGTGCCAGCAGTTTATTAGGGACAGGGTATGGCTACACCTTC.

This clone has a single count. The chain uses TRBV7-9 and TRBJ2-6; D is uncertain. Trimming cost V 4 bases and J 6 bases, with 7 bases left between them. There are 13 residues in the CDR3. Germline assignment: CDR1 SEHNR and CDR2 FQNEAQ (reference sequence). For the CDR3, the DNA is TGTGCCAGCAGCTCCCGACAGGCCAACGTCCTGACTTTC. Residues: CASSSRQANVLTF. Using reference TRBV7-9 and TRBJ2-6 for the parts outside the CDR3, the full variable domain is DTGVSQNPRHKITKRGQNVTFRCDPISEHNRLYWYRQTLGQGPEFLTYFQNEAQLEKSRLLSDRFSAERPKGSFSTLEIQRTEQGDSAMYLCASSSRQANVLTFGAGSRLTVL.

The chain employs TRBV7-9 and TRBJ2-5, with 9 nucleotides matching TRBD1. V was pared by 5 bases and J by 1 base, with 8 bases of the junction left unmatched. The CDR3 runs to 16 residues. The germline V gene has CDR1 SEHNR and CDR2 FQNEAQ (reference sequence). The CDR3, as DNA: TGTGCCAGCAGCCCTGGGGACAGGGTTTCCCAAGAGACCCAGTACTTC. As protein: CASSPGDRVSQETQYF.

This sequence joins TRBV5-1 and TRBJ2-2; D is undetermined. Germline CDR1 SGHRS, CDR2 YFSETQ. V was shortened by 1 base and J by 4 bases, with 8 bases between the two germline ends. The CDR3 is made up of 14 amino acids. CDR3 protein: CASSLRYGTGELFF. The CDR3 DNA follows: TGCGCCAGCAGCTTGCGATACGGCACCGGGGAGCTGTTTTTT. The entire variable domain, with the rest obtained from reference TRBV5-1 and TRBJ2-2, is as follows: KAGVTQTPRYLIKTRGQQVTLSCSPISGHRSVSWYQQTPGQGLQFLFEYFSETQRNKGNFPGRFSGRQFSNSRSEMNVSTLELGDSALYLCASSLRYGTGELFFGEGSRLTVL.

The chain joins TRBV12-3 or TRBV12-4 to TRBJ2-7; D may be TRBD2 (6 bases). This CDR3 has 13 residues. V lost 3 bases and J lost 2, with 8 bases in between. In DNA, the CDR3 is TGTGCCAGCAGTTTGGGGAGGCCCTACGAGCAGTACTTC. It encodes CASSLGRPYEQYF.

This clone turned up a few times. The J gene is TRBJ1-1, the V gene TRBV5-1; weak D call: TRBD1 (6 bases). The CDR3 extends over 14 amino acids. V shed 0 bases and J shed 4 bases, with 10 bases lying between them. CDR1 and CDR2 (germline): SGHRS, YFSETQ. The CDR3 spells CASSLDRAGTEAFF. Here the CDR3 DNA reads TGCGCCAGCAGCTTGGACAGGGCGGGCACTGAAGCTTTCTTT. The variable domain in full, completed from reference TRBV5-1 and TRBJ1-1, reads KAGVTQTPRYLIKTRGQQVTLSCSPISGHRSVSWYQQTPGQGLQFLFEYFSETQRNKGNFPGRFSGRQFSNSRSEMNVSTLELGDSALYLCASSLDRAGTEAFFGQGTRLTVV.

The rearrangement joins TRBV12-3 or TRBV12-4 to TRBJ1-5, with D unclear. The CDR3 loop spans 11 amino acids. V shed 2 bases and J shed 11 bases, with 7 bases lying between them. The CDR3 DNA follows: TGTGCCAGCAGTTTACGTACAGCCCAGCATTTT. Amino acid sequence: CASSLRTAQHF.

This chain connects TRBV7-9 to TRBJ2-1; TRBD2 matches at 7 bases. V was pared by 4 bases and J by 1 base, with 4 bases of the junction left unmatched. This CDR3 has 15 residues. Germline V gene lookup returns CDR1 SEHNR and CDR2 FQNEAQ (reference sequence). The CDR3 sequence is CASSSSGMSYNEQFF. DNA of the CDR3: TGTGCCAGCAGCTCCAGCGGGATGTCCTACAATGAGCAGTTCTTC.

The CDR3 DNA is TGTGCCAGCAGCTTGAGGGGTAGCGGGAGGGCGAACACCGGGGAGCTGTTTTTT. Translation gives CASSLRGSGRANTGELFF. The chain uses TRBV5-5 and TRBJ2-2, with 11 bases that match TRBD2. The V segment lost 1 base and the J segment 0 bases; nucleotides outside the gene matches: 5. The CDR3 runs to 18 residues. Germline V gene sequence: CDR1 SGHKS, CDR2 YYEKEE (reference sequence).

The chain's CDR3 is CASSPGQGAGQPQHF. CDR3 nucleotide sequence: TGTGCCAGCTCACCGGGACAGGGGGCGGGTCAGCCCCAGCATTTT. The chain uses TRBV18 and TRBJ1-5; 12 nucleotides line up with TRBD1. With 3 bases clipped from V and 6 bases from J, the junction kept 3 bases outside the gene matches. Germline V gene sequence: CDR1 KGHSH, CDR2 LQKENI. The CDR3 runs 15 residues.

This rearrangement joins TRBV27 to TRBJ2-1; 9 bases are a match to TRBD2. V trimming: 6 bases; J trimming: 6 bases; junction bases outside the gene matches: 9. CDR1 MNHEY and CDR2 SMNVEV come from the germline V gene (reference sequence). The CDR3 spans 15 residues. As DNA, the CDR3 is TGTGCCAGCAGCATTAGCGGGAGAATCCGCAATGAGCAGTTCTTC. It encodes CASSISGRIRNEQFF.

The gene calls are TRBV9 and TRBJ2-1, with a possible D match to TRBD2 (6 bases). CDR1 SGDLS and CDR2 YYNGEE come from the germline V gene. The CDR3 loop spans 15 amino acids. V lost 1 base, J lost 6 bases, and 14 bases lay in between. CDR3 in amino acids: CASSVIAEPVNEQFF. Here the CDR3 DNA reads TGTGCCAGCAGCGTAATAGCGGAGCCTGTCAATGAGCAGTTCTTC.

The rearrangement links TRBV20-1 to TRBJ1-5; D is unclear. Trimming removed 3 bases from V and 3 bases from J, with 9 bases in between. The V gene's germline CDR1 is DFQATT and CDR2 SNEGSKA (reference sequence). This CDR3 has 13 amino acids. The CDR3 sequence: CSASRGDNQPQHF. The DNA for the CDR3 is TGCAGTGCTAGTCGCGGGGACAATCAGCCCCAGCATTTT.

The genes are TRBV7-2 and TRBJ2-1; 9 bases map to TRBD2. V was clipped by 3 bases and J by 5 bases; unmatched bases: 5. The V gene's germline CDR1 is SGHTA and CDR2 FQGNSA. The CDR3 sequence is 15 residues long. This CDR3 is CASSFRSSGNNEQFF. CDR3 bases: TGTGCCAGCAGCTTTCGTTCTAGCGGGAACAATGAGCAGTTCTTC.

The chain is built from TRBV19 and TRBJ2-7; 10 nucleotides align to TRBD2. The CDR3 runs to 13 residues. Germline V gives CDR1 LNHDA, CDR2 SQIVND (reference sequence). Germline trimming cut 8 bases from V and 1 base from J; bases unmatched to any gene: 2. In DNA, the CDR3 is TGTGCCAGTGGAGCGGGAGGGTCCTACGAGCAGTACTTC. Translated: CASGAGGSYEQYF.

This rearrangement joins TRBV9 to TRBJ2-7; possibly TRBD2 for D (5 bases). The ends were cut back, 0 bases at V and 4 bases at J, with 14 bases in the middle. This CDR3 has 15 amino acids. Germline V gene data show CDR1 as SGDLS and CDR2 as YYNGEE. CDR3 amino acids: CASSVESSPGYEQYF. CDR3 nucleotide sequence: TGTGCCAGCAGCGTAGAGTCCAGTCCGGGGTACGAGCAGTACTTC.

The chain's CDR3 is CSHIGQKETQYF. The DNA for the CDR3 is TGCAGCCATATTGGACAGAAAGAGACCCAGTACTTC. The gene calls are TRBV29-1 and TRBJ2-5; maybe TRBD1 (6 bases). Trimming stripped 8 bases from V and 3 bases from J, with 13 bases between. The CDR3 length is 12 residues. The germline V gene has CDR1 SQVTM and CDR2 ANQGSEA.

This chain joins TRBV5-1 and TRBJ1-1; a weak D match, TRBD1 (6 bases). The CDR3 contains 13 residues. The germline gives CDR1 SGHRS, CDR2 YFSETQ. The germline V and J ends were trimmed by 4 bases and 1 base, with 8 bases remaining between them. For the CDR3, the DNA is TGCGCCAGCAGCCAGGACAGGAACACTGAAGCTTTCTTT. It translates to CASSQDRNTEAFF.

V and J are TRBV6-2 or TRBV6-3 and TRBJ2-5, with 9 bases lining up with TRBD2. Looked up from germline, CDR1 is MNHEY and CDR2 is SVGEGT. The length of the CDR3 is 16 residues. V dropped 2 bases and J dropped 4; count of bases not matched to a gene: 8. The CDR3 is CASSYVLAGRGETQYF. Written as DNA, the CDR3 is TGTGCCAGCAGTTACGTTCTAGCGGGACGGGGAGAGACCCAGTACTTC.

J is TRBJ2-5 and V is TRBV2; tentatively, D is TRBD2 (6 bases). This CDR3 has 14 amino acids. The ends were cut back, 8 bases at V and 2 bases at J, with 15 bases in the middle. Germline assignment: CDR1 SNHLY and CDR2 FYNNEI. The CDR3 DNA reads as TGTGCCAGCGCAAGTGGGAGGAGGCAAGAGACCCAGTACTTC. Amino acids: CASASGRRQETQYF.

The chain has TRBV24-1 and TRBJ2-2, with 8 bases fitting TRBD1. Germline loops: CDR1 KGHDR, CDR2 SFDVKD. V shed 4 bases, J shed 5 bases, and the junction held 11 bases outside the gene matches. The CDR3 has 17 residues. The CDR3: CATSDETGTGRTGELFF. The CDR3, as DNA: TGTGCCACCAGTGACGAGACCGGGACAGGCCGTACCGGGGAGCTGTTTTTT.

The chain has TRBV5-5 and TRBJ2-1; 12 nucleotides agree with TRBD2. After removal of 4 bases from V and 7 bases from J, the junction contained 9 bases not matched to a gene. The CDR3 consists of 16 residues. Per the germline V gene, CDR1 is SGHKS and CDR2 is YYEKEE (reference sequence). The CDR3 bases are TGTGCCAGCAGCATCCGACTAGCGGGGGACCTGAATGAGCAGTTCTTC. Encoded protein: CASSIRLAGDLNEQFF.

The rearrangement joins TRBV4-1 to TRBJ1-3; 7 bases are shared with TRBD1. From germline, CDR1 is MGHRA and CDR2 YSYEKL. This CDR3 comprises 17 residues. With V trimmed by 4 bases and J by 4 bases, 13 bases remained unmatched. The CDR3 region is CASSRPGTVNVGNTIYF. CDR3 DNA: TGCGCCAGCAGCCGACCCGGGACAGTGAACGTGGGAAACACCATATATTTT.

The chain joins TRBV19 to TRBJ2-1; 12 bases are a match to TRBD2. The length of the CDR3 is 16 residues. Trimming removed 6 bases from V and 9 bases from J; junction bases left unmatched: 12. Per germline, CDR1 LNHDA and CDR2 SQIVND (reference sequence). The CDR3 protein is CASSRGLTSGSGEQFF. The CDR3 bases are TGTGCCAGTAGCCGAGGTTTGACTAGCGGGAGCGGTGAGCAGTTCTTC.